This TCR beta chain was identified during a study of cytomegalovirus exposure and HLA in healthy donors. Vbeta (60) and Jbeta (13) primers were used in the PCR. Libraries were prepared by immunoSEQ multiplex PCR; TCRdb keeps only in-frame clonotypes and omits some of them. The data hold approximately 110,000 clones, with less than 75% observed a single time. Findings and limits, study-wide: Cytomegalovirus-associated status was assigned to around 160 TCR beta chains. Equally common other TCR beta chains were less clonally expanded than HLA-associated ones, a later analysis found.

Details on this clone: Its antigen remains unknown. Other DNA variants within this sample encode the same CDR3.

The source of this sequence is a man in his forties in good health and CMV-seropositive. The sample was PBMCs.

The CDR3 DNA follows: TGTGCCAGCAGCCCTCTAGCGGGAGGGGCAGATACGCAGTATTTT. Translation: CASSPLAGGADTQYF. The chain carries TRBV9 and TRBJ2-3; 12 bases are a match to TRBD2. The CDR3 covers 15 residues. Germline V CDR1 and CDR2: SGDLS, YYNGEE. Trimming at V came to 4 bases and at J to 4 bases, leaving 4 bases not matched to a gene.